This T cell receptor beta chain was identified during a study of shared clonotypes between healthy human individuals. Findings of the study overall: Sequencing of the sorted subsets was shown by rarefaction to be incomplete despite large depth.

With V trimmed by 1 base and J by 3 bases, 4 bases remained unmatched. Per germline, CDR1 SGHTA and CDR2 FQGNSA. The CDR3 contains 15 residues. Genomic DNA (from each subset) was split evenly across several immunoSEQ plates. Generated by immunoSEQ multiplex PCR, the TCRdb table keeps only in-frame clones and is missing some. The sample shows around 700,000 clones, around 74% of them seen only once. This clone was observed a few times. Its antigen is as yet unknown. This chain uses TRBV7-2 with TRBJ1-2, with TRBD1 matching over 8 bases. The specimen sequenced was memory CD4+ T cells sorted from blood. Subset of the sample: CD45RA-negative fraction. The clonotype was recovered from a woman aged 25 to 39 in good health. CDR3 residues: CASSLGDRKDYGYTF. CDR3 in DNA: TGTGCCAGCAGCTTAGGGGACAGGAAAGACTATGGCTACACCTTC.